Many counts were recorded for the clone carrying this TCR beta chain. Its target is unknown. This sample was included in a study of T cells in Graves' hyperthyroidism and ophthalmopathy. Study-wide background: Peripheral blood was secured at the point of initial diagnosis, before any treatment. Points from the study as a whole: Blood also carried most thyroid clonotypes expanded above 0.001.

The source material, RNA transcripts, was used to amplify TCR beta CDR3 regions. TCR CDR3 regions were first amplified by RT-PCR with HTBI primers. One entry per CDR3 protein results from TCRdb running MiXCR on the multiplex PCR reads. The sample contains some 370,000 distinct CDR3 sequences, roughly a sixth of which appear only once. The CDR3 runs to 13 residues. V was cut by 4 bases and J by 1 base, with 10 bases left in between. The germline V gene encodes CDR1 GTSNPN and CDR2 SVGIG (reference sequence). The receptor was isolated from a woman in her thirties with Graves' hyperthyroidism that later progressed to Graves' ophthalmopathy. This chain connects TRBV30 to TRBJ1-1, with D maybe TRBD1 (5 bases). Sequencing was carried out using blood. DNA for the CDR3: TGTGCCTGGATCAGAGGACAGAACACTGAAGCTTTCTTT. It codes for CAWIRGQNTEAFF.